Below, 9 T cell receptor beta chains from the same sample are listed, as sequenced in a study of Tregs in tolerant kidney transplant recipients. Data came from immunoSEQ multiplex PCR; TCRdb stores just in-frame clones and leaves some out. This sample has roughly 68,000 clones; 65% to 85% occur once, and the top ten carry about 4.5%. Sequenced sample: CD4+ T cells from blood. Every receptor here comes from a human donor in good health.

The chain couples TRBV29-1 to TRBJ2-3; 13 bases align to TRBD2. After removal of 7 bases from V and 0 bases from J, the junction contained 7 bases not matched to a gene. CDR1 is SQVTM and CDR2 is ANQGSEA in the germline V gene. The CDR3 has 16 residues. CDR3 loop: CSAGTSGAKSTDTQYF. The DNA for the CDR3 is TGCAGCGCCGGGACTAGCGGGGCGAAGAGCACAGATACGCAGTATTTT.

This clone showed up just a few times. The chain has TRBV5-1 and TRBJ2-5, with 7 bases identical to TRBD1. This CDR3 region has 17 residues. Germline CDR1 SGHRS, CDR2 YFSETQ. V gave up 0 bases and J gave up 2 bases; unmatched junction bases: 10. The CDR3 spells CASSLGQGPSGQETQYF. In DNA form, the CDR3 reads TGCGCCAGCAGCTTGGGACAGGGTCCTTCGGGGCAAGAGACCCAGTACTTC.

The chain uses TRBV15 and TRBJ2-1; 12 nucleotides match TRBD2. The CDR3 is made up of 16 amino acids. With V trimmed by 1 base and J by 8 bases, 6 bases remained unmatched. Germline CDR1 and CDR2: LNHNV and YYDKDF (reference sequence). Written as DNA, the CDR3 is TGTGCCACCAGCAGAGCTCTAGCGGGGGGGATTGATGAGCAGTTCTTC. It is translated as CATSRALAGGIDEQFF.

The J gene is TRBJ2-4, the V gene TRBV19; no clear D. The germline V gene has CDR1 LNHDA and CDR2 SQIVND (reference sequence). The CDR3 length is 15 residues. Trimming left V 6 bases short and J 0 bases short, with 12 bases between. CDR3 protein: CASSSKYLAKNIQYF. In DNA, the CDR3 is TGTGCCAGTAGCTCTAAGTACCTAGCCAAAAACATTCAGTACTTC.

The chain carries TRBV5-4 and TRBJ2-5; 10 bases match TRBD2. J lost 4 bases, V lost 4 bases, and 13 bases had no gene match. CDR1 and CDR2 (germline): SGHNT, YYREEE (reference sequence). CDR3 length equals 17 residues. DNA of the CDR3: TGTGCCAGCAGCCCACAGCCAGCGGGAGGGCCGGGAGAGACCCAGTACTTC. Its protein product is CASSPQPAGGPGETQYF.

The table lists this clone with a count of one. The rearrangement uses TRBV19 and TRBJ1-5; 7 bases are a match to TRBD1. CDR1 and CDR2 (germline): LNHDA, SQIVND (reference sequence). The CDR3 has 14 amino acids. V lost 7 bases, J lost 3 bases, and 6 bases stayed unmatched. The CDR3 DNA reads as TGTGCCAGTAAGGAGACAGGGACCAATCAGCCCCAGCATTTT. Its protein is CASKETGTNQPQHF.

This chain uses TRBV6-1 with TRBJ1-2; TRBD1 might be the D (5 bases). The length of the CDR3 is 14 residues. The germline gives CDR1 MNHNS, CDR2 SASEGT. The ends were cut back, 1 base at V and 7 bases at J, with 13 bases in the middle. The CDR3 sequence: CASSEVAGGLGYTF. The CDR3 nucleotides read TGTGCCAGCAGTGAAGTGGCCGGGGGTCTTGGCTACACCTTC.

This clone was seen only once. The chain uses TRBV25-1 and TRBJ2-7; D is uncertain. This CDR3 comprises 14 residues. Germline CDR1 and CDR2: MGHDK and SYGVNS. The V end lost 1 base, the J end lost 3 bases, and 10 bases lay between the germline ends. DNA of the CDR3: TGTGCCAGCAGTGAATTAGGAACAGACTACGAGCAGTACTTC. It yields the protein CASSELGTDYEQYF.

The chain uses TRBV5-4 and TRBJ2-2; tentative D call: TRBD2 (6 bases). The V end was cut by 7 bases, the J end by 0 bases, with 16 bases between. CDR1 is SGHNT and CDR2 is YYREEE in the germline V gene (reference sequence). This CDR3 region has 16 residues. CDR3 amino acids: CASGRIRDSNTGELFF. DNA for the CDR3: TGTGCCAGCGGACGGATCCGGGACTCGAACACCGGGGAGCTGTTTTTT.